The rows below give T cell receptor beta chains drawn from one sample of a study of cytomegalovirus exposure and HLA in healthy donors. Data came from immunoSEQ multiplex PCR; TCRdb stores just in-frame clones and leaves some out. The data contain some 110,000 clones, over 12% of them seen just once; the ten biggest clones take up 0.83%. Sequenced: PBMCs. These receptors were collected from a female donor in good health and CMV-seronegative. Each CDR3 is given with its conserved first and last residue. The D gene is left open where the match is weak. Clone size, where shown, is once, few, many, or a class for clones that have expanded.

>TRBJ2-1|TRBV25-1|-|few
CASSESPGVVRNEQFF
TGTGCCAGCAGTGAATCCCCGGGAGTAGTAAGGAATGAGCAGTTCTTC
>TRBJ2-7|TRBV7-3|TRBD1|few
CASSTDRAPTYEQYF
TGTGCCAGCAGCACGGACAGGGCACCTACCTACGAGCAGTACTTC
>TRBJ1-1|TRBV16|-|few
CASSPTMNTEAFF
TGTGCCAGCAGCCCGACAATGAACACTGAAGCTTTCTTT
>TRBJ1-1|TRBV20-1|TRBD1|few
CSAKGQVEAFF
TGCAGTGCTAAAGGACAGGTAGAAGCTTTCTTT
>TRBJ2-1|TRBV2|TRBD2|-
CASSQMGLARNNEQFF
TGTGCCAGCTCGCAAATGGGACTAGCGAGAAACAATGAGCAGTTCTTC
>TRBJ2-5|TRBV28|TRBD2|-
CASSPRQGLAAETQYF
TGTGCCAGCAGTCCCCGGCAGGGACTAGCGGCAGAGACCCAGTACTTC
>TRBJ2-7|TRBV7-9|TRBD1|few
CASSLASQGAYEQYF
TGTGCCAGCAGCTTAGCCTCCCAGGGGGCGTACGAGCAGTACTTC
>TRBJ2-2|TRBV7-9|TRBD1|-
CASSRPGTANTGELFF
TGTGCCAGCAGCAGACCCGGGACAGCCAACACCGGGGAGCTGTTTTTT
>TRBJ2-5|TRBV30|-|-
CAWGDFLETQYF
TGTGCCTGGGGCGACTTCCTAGAGACCCAGTACTTC
>TRBJ2-2|TRBV5-1|-|few
CASSFNQGRSGELFF
TGCGCCAGCAGCTTTAATCAGGGTAGGAGCGGGGAGCTGTTTTTT
>TRBJ2-1|TRBV19|TRBD2|-
CASSIWLAGGNEQFF
TGTGCCAGTAGTATTTGGCTAGCGGGGGGCAATGAGCAGTTCTTC
>TRBJ1-3|TRBV6-5|TRBD1|few
CARTGGRKGHTIYF
TGTGCCAGGACAGGGGGCAGAAAAGGTCACACCATATATTTT
>TRBJ2-7|TRBV6-4|TRBD2|-
CASSKEDSGSSEQYF
TGTGCCAGCAGTAAAGAGGATAGCGGGAGCTCCGAGCAGTACTTC
>TRBJ1-2|TRBV11-1|-|-
CASSAGPSYGYTF
TGTGCCAGCAGCGCGGGACCGAGCTATGGCTACACCTTC
>TRBJ2-7|TRBV6-1|-|few
CASSEATRAYEQYF
TGTGCCAGCAGTGAAGCGACCAGGGCCTACGAGCAGTACTTC
>TRBJ2-5|TRBV5-1|-|few
CASSLMGIAKETQYF
TGCGCCAGCAGCTTGATGGGCATTGCAAAAGAGACCCAGTACTTC
>TRBJ1-2|TRBV5-1|-|few
CASSLQPGRSGYTF
TGCGCCAGCAGCTTGCAACCAGGGAGGTCTGGCTACACCTTC
>TRBJ2-2|TRBV14|-|-
CASSQAWAGTGELFF
TGTGCCAGCAGCCAAGCCTGGGCCGGCACCGGGGAGCTGTTTTTT
>TRBJ1-1|TRBV4-1|-|few
CASSLPGQNTEAFF
TGCGCCAGCAGCCTACCGGGACAGAACACTGAAGCTTTCTTT
>TRBJ1-2|TRBV18|TRBD1|-
CASSAGQTVYGYTF
TGTGCCAGCTCCGCGGGACAGACGGTATATGGCTACACCTTC
>TRBJ1-1|TRBV5-6|-|-
CASSFWDWGEQGTGAFF
TGTGCCAGCAGCTTTTGGGACTGGGGGGAACAAGGTACGGGGGCTTTCTTT
>TRBJ1-1|TRBV7-2|-|few
CASSLSTEAFF
TGTGCCAGCAGCTTATCTACTGAAGCTTTCTTT
>TRBJ2-2|TRBV7-8|TRBD2|-
CASSSGTRLQGELFF
TGTGCCAGCAGCTCCGGGACTAGGTTGCAAGGGGAGCTGTTTTTT
>TRBJ1-5|TRBV4-3|-|few
CASSQDTRGGNQPQHF
TGCGCCAGCAGCCAAGACACCAGGGGAGGCAATCAGCCCCAGCATTTT
>TRBJ2-3|TRBV7-9|TRBD2|-
CATRGSGGAGTDTQYF
TGTGCCACTAGAGGTAGCGGGGGCGCGGGCACAGATACGCAGTATTTT
>TRBJ1-5|TRBV2|-|few
CASSDSKWGIDSNQPQHF
TGTGCCAGCAGTGATTCGAAGTGGGGCATTGATAGCAATCAGCCCCAGCATTTT
>TRBJ2-7|TRBV30|TRBD2|few
CAWSVLSGGTYEQYF
TGTGCCTGGAGTGTACTTAGCGGGGGAACCTACGAGCAGTACTTC
>TRBJ2-3|TRBV6-1|TRBD1|-
CASSAETGGRTQYF
TGTGCCAGCAGTGCAGAAACAGGGGGTCGTACGCAGTATTTT
>TRBJ1-2|TRBV30|-|-
CAWIPLPSNNYGYTF
TGTGCCTGGATTCCGCTCCCGAGCAATAACTATGGCTACACCTTC
>TRBJ1-2|TRBV30|-|-
CAWSVTGYGYTF
TGTGCCTGGAGTGTAACGGGGTATGGCTACACCTTC